A single sample is the source of the 30 T cell receptor beta chains below, sequenced in a study of T cells in Graves' hyperthyroidism and ophthalmopathy. Amplification targeted TCR beta CDR3 regions from RNA transcripts. First-round RT-PCR of the TCR CDR3 relied on the HTBI primer set. TCRdb processed the multiplex PCR reads anew with MiXCR; each CDR3 protein has one entry. The sample lists under 350,000 distinct CDR3 sequences, less than 30% occurring once. The sample consisted of blood. These receptors originate from a man aged 40-55 years with Graves' hyperthyroidism that later progressed to Graves' ophthalmopathy.

This clonotype has a count of ten or more. This chain links TRBV7-2 with TRBJ1-6, with D unresolved. Germline V gene lookup returns CDR1 SGHTA and CDR2 FQGNSA. Trimming took 1 base from V and 10 from J, leaving 5 bases between them. The length of the CDR3 is 12 residues. The CDR3 sequence is CASSLVPSPLHF. The CDR3 DNA is TGTGCCAGCAGCTTAGTCCCCTCACCCCTCCACTTT. Variable domain in full (rest from reference TRBV7-2 and TRBJ1-6): GAGVSQSPSNKVTEKGKDVELRCDPISGHTALYWYRQSLGQGLEFLIYFQGNSAPDKSGLPSDRFSAERTGGSVSTLTIQRTQQEDSAVYLCASSLVPSPLHFGNGTRLTVT.

The rearrangement links TRBV6-2 or TRBV6-3 to TRBJ2-6; D ambiguous. CDR3 length equals 14 residues. V was pared by 8 bases and J by 0 bases, with 8 bases between. CDR1 MNHEY and CDR2 SVGEGT come from the germline V gene. The CDR3 loop is CASSNISGANVLTF. CDR3 bases: TGTGCCAGCTCGAATATCTCTGGGGCCAACGTCCTGACTTTC.

In this sample, this clonotype turned up many times. V is TRBV20-1 and J is TRBJ2-7, with 10 bases identical to TRBD2. This CDR3 spans 15 amino acids. Germline V CDR1 and CDR2: DFQATT, SNEGSKA (reference sequence). Germline trimming cut 4 bases from V and 0 bases from J; bases unmatched to any gene: 6. CDR3 loop: CSANIGTSVSYEQYF. In nucleotides, the CDR3 is TGCAGTGCTAATATCGGGACTAGCGTCTCCTACGAGCAGTACTTC.

This clonotype was found many times. The chain has TRBV6-5 and TRBJ2-7; D not resolved. This CDR3 spans 14 amino acids. In germline, CDR1 is MNHEY, CDR2 SVGAGI. Trimming pared 6 bases from V and 3 bases from J, leaving 15 bases between. The CDR3 DNA sequence: TGTGCCAGCAGGAGGCCCGACCAAATCTACGAGCAGTACTTC. The encoded protein is CASRRPDQIYEQYF.

V usage is TRBV4-3 and J usage is TRBJ2-5; D gene unclear. The CDR3 spans 15 residues. In germline, CDR1 is LGHNA, CDR2 YSLEER. V dropped 5 bases and J dropped 0 bases, with 13 bases sitting between them. The DNA for the CDR3 is TGCGCCAGCAGCTTCTCCTACGAATACCAAGAGACCCAGTACTTC. It codes for CASSFSYEYQETQYF.

This clonotype was counted at least ten times. The rearrangement joins TRBV5-1 to TRBJ1-3; D is undetermined. This CDR3 has 18 residues. V lost 0 bases and J 0 bases, leaving 16 bases between the germline ends. CDR1 is SGHRS and CDR2 is YFSETQ in the germline V gene. Written as DNA, the CDR3 is TGCGCCAGCAGCTTGGCCGGATGGGATCCAAGCTCTGGAAACACCATATATTTT. Its translation is CASSLAGWDPSSGNTIYF.

This clonotype was recorded at least ten times. The genes are TRBV4-1 and TRBJ1-2; the D gene is possibly TRBD1 (5 bases). This CDR3 is built from 15 residues. Trimming removed 4 bases at V and 2 bases at J, with 14 bases between. Germline V gives CDR1 MGHRA, CDR2 YSYEKL. CDR3 amino acids: CASSPLGTGNYGYTF. The CDR3, as DNA: TGCGCCAGCAGCCCCCTAGGGACGGGAAACTATGGCTACACCTTC.

A note on this clonotype: A much bigger clone sits one base away, suggesting this may be a read error. V gene TRBV5-1 combines with J gene TRBJ2-7; D call uncertain. Trimming shortened V by 3 bases and J by 0 bases, and 16 bases separated the two germline ends. The CDR3 is 16 amino acids. Germline CDR1 and CDR2: SGHRS and YFSETQ. CDR3 coding DNA: TGCGCCAGCAGCTCGGGCCTTACAGAGGTCTCCTACGAGCAGTACTTC. Translating it yields CASSSGLTEVSYEQYF.

The sample holds many counts of this clonotype. The chain is built from TRBV6-5 and TRBJ1-1; TRBD1 aligns across 9 bases. Trimming took 0 bases from V and 0 from J; bases not matched to a gene: 5. Germline CDR1 reads MNHEY; CDR2 reads SVGAGI. CDR3 length: 17 residues. DNA of the CDR3: TGTGCCAGCAGTTACTCGAACAGGGGGCTCATGAACACTGAAGCTTTCTTT. It codes for CASSYSNRGLMNTEAFF.

The chain uses TRBV7-9 and TRBJ1-2; unclear D gene. Looked up from germline, CDR1 is SEHNR and CDR2 is FQNEAQ (reference sequence). This CDR3 is 15 amino acids long. V dropped 1 base and J dropped 0 bases, with 9 bases sitting between them. For the CDR3, the DNA is TGTGCCAGCAGCTTAGGAGACCCCGCTAACTATGGCTACACCTTC. Translating it yields CASSLGDPANYGYTF.

In this sample, this clonotype turned up many times. The chain uses TRBV24-1 and TRBJ1-5, with a weak D call TRBD1 (5 bases). This CDR3 is 16 amino acids long. Germline V gene lookup returns CDR1 KGHDR and CDR2 SFDVKD. Trimming took off 3 bases at V and 0 bases at J, with 11 bases between the two ends. In nucleotides, the CDR3 is TGTGCCACCAGTGATAGGGACTCAGCTAGCAATCAGCCCCAGCATTTT. Protein sequence: CATSDRDSASNQPQHF.

In its sample, this clonotype was seen many times. This chain uses TRBV28 with TRBJ1-3; D unclear. V was clipped by 2 bases and J by 3 bases, with 5 bases between them. There are 13 residues in the CDR3. Germline lookup yields CDR1 MDHEN and CDR2 SYDVKM. The CDR3 coding sequence is TGTGCCAGCAGTTTAGACGGTGGAAACACCATATATTTT. This sequence encodes CASSLDGGNTIYF.

The sample holds many counts of this clonotype. The chain links TRBV12-3 or TRBV12-4 to TRBJ2-4, with D hard to call. The CDR3 totals 14 residues. V was pared by 7 bases and J by 2 bases, with 12 bases between. The CDR3 here is CASNRASSKNIQYF. The DNA for the CDR3 is TGTGCCAGCAATCGGGCTTCCTCCAAAAACATTCAGTACTTC.

This clonotype was seen repeatedly, ten times or more. The chain's CDR3 is CASSTGIGTGELFF. The CDR3 region has the DNA TGTGCCAGCAGCACCGGGATCGGCACCGGGGAGCTGTTTTTT. The gene calls are TRBV14 and TRBJ2-2, with D possibly TRBD2 on 5 matching bases. Germline V gene lookup returns CDR1 SGHDN and CDR2 FVKESK. This CDR3 region has 14 residues. Trimming left V 5 bases short and J 4 bases short, with 11 bases between.

This clonotype was observed many times. The chain links TRBV5-6 to TRBJ2-5; no definite D call. Germline CDR1 reads SGHDT; CDR2 reads YYEEEE. The CDR3 totals 14 residues. V dropped 4 bases and J dropped 4 bases, with 14 bases sitting between them. DNA for the CDR3: TGTGCCAGCAGCCCCGGACCGGGTAGAGAGACCCAGTACTTC. The encoded protein is CASSPGPGRETQYF. Variable domain in full (rest from reference TRBV5-6 and TRBJ2-5): DAGVTQSPTHLIKTRGQQVTLRCSPKSGHDTVSWYQQALGQGPQFIFQYYEEEERQRGNFPDRFSGHQFPNYSSELNVNALLLGDSALYLCASSPGPGRETQYFGPGTRLLVL.

This clonotype was seen ten or more times. The V and J genes are TRBV14 and TRBJ2-5; D is unresolved. Germline CDR1 SGHDN, CDR2 FVKESK. The CDR3 totals 15 residues. Trimming cost V 7 bases and J 1 base, with 16 bases left between them. This chain's CDR3 is CASTPRRGIQETQYF. As DNA, the CDR3 is TGTGCCAGCACCCCAAGGAGAGGAATCCAAGAGACCCAGTACTTC.

The sample holds a few counts of this clonotype. The chain carries TRBV4-1 and TRBJ2-2, with 9 bases lining up with TRBD1. This CDR3 contains 14 residues. CDR1 and CDR2 (germline): MGHRA, YSYEKL. With 4 bases clipped from V and 6 bases from J, the junction kept 3 bases outside the gene matches. CDR3 coding DNA: TGCGCCAGCAGCCTGGGACAGGGCTCCGGGGAGCTGTTTTTT. Translating it yields CASSLGQGSGELFF.

In its sample, this clonotype was seen many times. The genes are TRBV9 and TRBJ2-5; D might be TRBD2 (5 bases). The V end lost 0 bases, the J end lost 2 bases, and 11 bases lay between the germline ends. Looked up from germline, CDR1 is SGDLS and CDR2 is YYNGEE. The CDR3 runs to 15 residues. CDR3 region: CASSVGRQSQETQYF. The CDR3, as DNA: TGTGCCAGCAGCGTAGGGAGGCAGTCTCAAGAGACCCAGTACTTC.

This clonotype was counted ten times or more. The chain employs TRBV29-1 and TRBJ2-7; D ambiguous. Germline V CDR1 and CDR2: SQVTM, ANQGSEA. The V and J ends lost 3 bases and 2 bases respectively, with 11 bases between them. This CDR3 spans 13 amino acids. The CDR3 sequence: CSVEVGRTYEQYF. CDR3 DNA sequence: TGCAGCGTTGAGGTAGGCCGAACCTACGAGCAGTACTTC.

This clonotype was picked up many times. This chain uses TRBV10-3 with TRBJ2-7; weak D call: TRBD2 (6 bases). CDR1 ENHRY and CDR2 SYGVKD come from the germline V gene. The CDR3 sequence is 14 residues long. The germline V and J ends were trimmed by 6 bases and 0 bases, with 12 bases remaining between them. CDR3 in DNA: TGTGCCATCAGACCCGTCGGGAGCTCCTACGAGCAGTACTTC. This sequence encodes CAIRPVGSSYEQYF.

The CDR3 spells CANDRDQGTEAFF. The DNA of the CDR3 is TGTGCCAACGATCGGGATCAGGGAACTGAAGCTTTCTTT. The chain employs TRBV2 and TRBJ1-1; a weak D match, TRBD1 (5 bases). Germline V lookup: CDR1 SNHLY, CDR2 FYNNEI. The V and J ends lost 10 bases and 5 bases respectively, with 17 bases between them. The CDR3 has 13 amino acids.

This clonotype was seen many times. V is TRBV14 and J is TRBJ2-7; 9 nucleotides align to TRBD2. This CDR3 contains 15 residues. The germline V gene encodes CDR1 SGHDN and CDR2 FVKESK. The trim removed 4 bases at V and 3 bases at J, leaving 7 bases unmatched. CDR3 residues: CASSRTSGSNYEQYF. The DNA for the CDR3 is TGTGCCAGCAGCCGAACTAGCGGGTCCAACTACGAGCAGTACTTC. Drawing the rest from reference TRBV14 and TRBJ2-7, the complete variable domain is EAGVTQFPSHSVIEKGQTVTLRCDPISGHDNLYWYRRVMGKEIKFLLHFVKESKQDESGMPNNRFLAERTGGTYSTLKVQPAELEDSGVYFCASSRTSGSNYEQYFGPGTRLTVT.

The table lists this clonotype with many counts. The chain employs TRBV6-5 and TRBJ1-5; D gene uncertain. The CDR3 contains 13 residues. V was cut by 3 bases and J by 8 bases, with 11 bases left in between. Germline loops: CDR1 MNHEY, CDR2 SVGAGI. As DNA, the CDR3 is TGTGCCAGCAGTTATACGGGGTTCGAGCCCCAGCATTTT. Its translation is CASSYTGFEPQHF.

J is TRBJ2-5 and V is TRBV9; D gene unclear. The CDR3 length is 13 residues. Trimming left V 3 bases short and J 5 bases short, with 11 bases between. CDR1 and CDR2 from the germline V gene are SGDLS and YYNGEE. The DNA of the CDR3 is TGTGCCAGCAGCGCCGGGCCCGCCGAGACCCAGTACTTC. Its protein product is CASSAGPAETQYF.

The chain links TRBV25-1 to TRBJ1-1; perhaps TRBD1 as D (6 bases). The CDR3 is made up of 12 amino acids. V lost 2 bases, J lost 8 bases, and 9 bases lay in between. Germline V gives CDR1 MGHDK, CDR2 SYGVNS. The chain's CDR3 is CASSEIDREAFF. CDR3 sequence (DNA): TGTGCCAGCAGTGAAATCGACAGGGAAGCTTTCTTT.

At least ten counts were recorded for this clonotype. The rearrangement uses TRBV6-1 and TRBJ2-2, with D uncertain. CDR1 and CDR2 (germline): MNHNS, SASEGT. With 8 bases removed from V and 4 bases from J, the gap between germline ends came to 11 bases. This CDR3 region has 13 residues. The CDR3 is CASRIPGTGELFF. DNA for the CDR3: TGTGCCAGCCGAATTCCGGGCACCGGGGAGCTGTTTTTT.

There are many counts of this clonotype. The V gene is TRBV9, the J gene TRBJ1-2; the match to TRBD1 covers 10 bases. The length of the CDR3 is 14 residues. Germline CDR1 is SGDLS and CDR2 is YYNGEE. Trimming took 2 bases from V and 4 from J; bases not matched to a gene: 2. The CDR3 DNA reads as TGTGCCAGCAGCGTGGGGGACAGGGGCTATGGCTACACCTTC. The encoded protein is CASSVGDRGYGYTF. Drawing the rest from reference TRBV9 and TRBJ1-2, the complete variable domain is DSGVTQTPKHLITATGQRVTLRCSPRSGDLSVYWYQQSLDQGLQFLIQYYNGEERAKGNILERFSAQQFPDLHSELNLSSLELGDSALYFCASSVGDRGYGYTFGSGTRLTVV.

In this sample, this clonotype turned up many times. This chain links TRBV5-5 with TRBJ1-1; D may be TRBD1 (6 bases). Germline CDR1 and CDR2: SGHKS and YYEKEE (reference sequence). This CDR3 has 14 amino acids. Trimming took off 4 bases at V and 0 bases at J, with 10 bases between the two ends. The CDR3 here is CASSQGHLNTEAFF. CDR3 nucleotide sequence: TGTGCCAGCAGCCAGGGACACCTGAACACTGAAGCTTTCTTT. Using reference TRBV5-5 and TRBJ1-1 for the parts outside the CDR3, the full variable domain is DAGVTQSPTHLIKTRGQQVTLRCSPISGHKSVSWYQQVLGQGPQFIFQYYEKEERGRGNFPDRFSARQFPNYSSELNVNALLLGDSALYLCASSQGHLNTEAFFGQGTRLTVV.

The CDR3 DNA follows: TGTGCCAGCAGTTACGGAGCGACAGGGGGCCCCAGATACTATGGCTACACCTTC. Translating gives CASSYGATGGPRYYGYTF. This rearrangement joins TRBV6-2 or TRBV6-3 to TRBJ1-2, with 10 bases fitting TRBD1. The V gene's germline CDR1 is MNHEY and CDR2 SVGEGT. Trimming removed 2 bases from V and 3 bases from J; junction bases left unmatched: 12. CDR3 length equals 18 residues.

This clonotype appeared many times. The chain recombines TRBV3-1 with TRBJ1-1; D might be TRBD1 (5 bases). The CDR3 extends over 12 amino acids. Between the trimmed V and J ends, which lost 3 bases and 5 bases, there was a span of 7 bases. Looked up from germline, CDR1 is LGHDT and CDR2 is YNNKEL (reference sequence). CDR3 residues: CASSHQGTEAFF. As DNA, the CDR3 is TGTGCCAGCAGCCACCAGGGAACTGAAGCTTTCTTT. Together with reference TRBV3-1 and TRBJ1-1, the CDR3 gives the full variable domain: DTAVSQTPKYLVTQMGNDKSIKCEQNLGHDTMYWYKQDSKKFLKIMFSYNNKELIINETVPNRFSPKSPDKAHLNLHINSLELGDSAVYFCASSHQGTEAFFGQGTRLTVV.